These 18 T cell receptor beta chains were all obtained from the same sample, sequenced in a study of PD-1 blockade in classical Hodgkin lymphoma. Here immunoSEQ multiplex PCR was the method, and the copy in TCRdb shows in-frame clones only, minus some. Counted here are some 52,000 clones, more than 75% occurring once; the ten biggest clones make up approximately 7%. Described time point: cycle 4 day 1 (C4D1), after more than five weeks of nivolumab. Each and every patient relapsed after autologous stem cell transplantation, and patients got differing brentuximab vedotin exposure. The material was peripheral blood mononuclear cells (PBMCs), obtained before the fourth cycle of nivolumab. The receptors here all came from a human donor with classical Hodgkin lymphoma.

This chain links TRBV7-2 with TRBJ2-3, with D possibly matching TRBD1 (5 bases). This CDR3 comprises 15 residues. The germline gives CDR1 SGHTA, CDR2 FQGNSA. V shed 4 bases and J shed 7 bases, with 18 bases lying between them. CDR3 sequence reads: CASSSQPQGVYTQYF. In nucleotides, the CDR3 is TGTGCCAGCAGCTCCCAGCCCCAAGGGGTGTATACGCAGTATTTT.

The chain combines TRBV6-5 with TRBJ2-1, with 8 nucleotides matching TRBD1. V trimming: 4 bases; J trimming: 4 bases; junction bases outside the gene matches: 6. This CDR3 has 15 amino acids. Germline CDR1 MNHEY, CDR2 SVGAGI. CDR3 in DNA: TGTGCCAGCAGTTCTGTCGGACAGGGTTACAATGAGCAGTTCTTC. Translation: CASSSVGQGYNEQFF.

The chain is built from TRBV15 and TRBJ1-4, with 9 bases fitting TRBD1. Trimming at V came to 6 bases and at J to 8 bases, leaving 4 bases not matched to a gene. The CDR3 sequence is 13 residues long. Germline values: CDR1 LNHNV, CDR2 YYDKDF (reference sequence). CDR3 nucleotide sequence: TGTGCCACCAGGACAGGGGGAGGAGAAAAACTGTTTTTT. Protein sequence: CATRTGGGEKLFF.

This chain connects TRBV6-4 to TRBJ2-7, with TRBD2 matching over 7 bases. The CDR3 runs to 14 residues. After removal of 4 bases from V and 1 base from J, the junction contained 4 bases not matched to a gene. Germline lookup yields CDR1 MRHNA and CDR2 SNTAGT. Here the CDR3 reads CASSAGLESYEQYF. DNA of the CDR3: TGTGCCAGCAGTGCAGGACTAGAATCCTACGAGCAGTACTTC.

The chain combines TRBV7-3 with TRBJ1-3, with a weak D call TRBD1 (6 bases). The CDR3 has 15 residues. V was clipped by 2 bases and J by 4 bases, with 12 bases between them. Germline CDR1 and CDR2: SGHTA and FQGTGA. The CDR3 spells CASSLAGARGNTIYF. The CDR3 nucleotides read TGTGCCAGCAGCTTAGCGGGGGCGCGGGGAAACACCATATATTTT.

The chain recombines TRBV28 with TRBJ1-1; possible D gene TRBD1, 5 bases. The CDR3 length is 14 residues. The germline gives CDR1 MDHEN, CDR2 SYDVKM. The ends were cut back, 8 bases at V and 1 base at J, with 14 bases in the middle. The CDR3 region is CASRPNRRNTEAFF. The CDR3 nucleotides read TGTGCCAGCCGACCAAACAGGCGGAACACTGAAGCTTTCTTT.

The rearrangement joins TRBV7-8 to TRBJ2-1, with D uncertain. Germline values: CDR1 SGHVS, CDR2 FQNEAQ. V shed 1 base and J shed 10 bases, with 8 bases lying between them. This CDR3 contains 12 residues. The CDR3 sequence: CASSLDPMEQFF. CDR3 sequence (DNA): TGTGCCAGCAGCTTAGACCCCATGGAGCAGTTCTTC.

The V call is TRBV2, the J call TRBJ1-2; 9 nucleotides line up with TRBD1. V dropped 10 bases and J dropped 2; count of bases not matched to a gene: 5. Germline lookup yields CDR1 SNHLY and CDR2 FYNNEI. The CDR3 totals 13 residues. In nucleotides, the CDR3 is TGTGCCATGGTTGGGACAGGGAACTATGGCTACACCTTC. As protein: CAMVGTGNYGYTF.

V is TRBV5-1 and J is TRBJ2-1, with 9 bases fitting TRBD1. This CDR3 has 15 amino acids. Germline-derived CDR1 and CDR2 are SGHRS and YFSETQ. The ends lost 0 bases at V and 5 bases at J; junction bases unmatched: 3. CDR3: CASSLGGTGNNEQFF. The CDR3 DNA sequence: TGCGCCAGCAGCTTGGGTGGGACAGGGAACAATGAGCAGTTCTTC.

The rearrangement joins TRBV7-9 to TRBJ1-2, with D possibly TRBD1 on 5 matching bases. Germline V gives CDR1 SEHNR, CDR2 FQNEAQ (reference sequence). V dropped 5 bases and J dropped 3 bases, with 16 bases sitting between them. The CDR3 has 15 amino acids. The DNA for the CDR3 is TGTGCCAGCAGCCTTCTCGGGGGGGGAGACTATGGCTACACCTTC. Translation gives CASSLLGGGDYGYTF.

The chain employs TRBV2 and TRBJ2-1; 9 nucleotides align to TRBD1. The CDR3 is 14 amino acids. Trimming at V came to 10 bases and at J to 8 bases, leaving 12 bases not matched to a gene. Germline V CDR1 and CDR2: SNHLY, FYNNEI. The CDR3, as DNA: TGTGCCACCAGAACCGGGGACAGGGCCTATGAGCAGTTCTTC. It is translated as CATRTGDRAYEQFF.

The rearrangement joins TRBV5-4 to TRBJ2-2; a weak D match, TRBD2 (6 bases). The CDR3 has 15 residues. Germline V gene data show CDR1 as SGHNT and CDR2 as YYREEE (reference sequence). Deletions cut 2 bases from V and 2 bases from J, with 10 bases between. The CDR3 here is CASSLSGRNTGELFF. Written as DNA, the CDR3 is TGTGCCAGCAGCTTAAGCGGGCGAAACACCGGGGAGCTGTTTTTT.

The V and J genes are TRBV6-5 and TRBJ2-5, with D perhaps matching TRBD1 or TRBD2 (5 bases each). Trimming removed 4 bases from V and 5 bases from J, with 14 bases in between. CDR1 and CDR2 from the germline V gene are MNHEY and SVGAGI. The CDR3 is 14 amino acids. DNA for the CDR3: TGTGCCAGCAGTTTCACCGGGACGGTGGAGACCCAGTACTTC. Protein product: CASSFTGTVETQYF.

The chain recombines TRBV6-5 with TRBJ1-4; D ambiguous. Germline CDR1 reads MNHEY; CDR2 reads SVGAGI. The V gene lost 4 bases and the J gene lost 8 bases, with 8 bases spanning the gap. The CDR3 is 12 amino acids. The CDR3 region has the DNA TGTGCCAGCAGTTTCACCGGGGAAAAACTGTTTTTT. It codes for CASSFTGEKLFF.

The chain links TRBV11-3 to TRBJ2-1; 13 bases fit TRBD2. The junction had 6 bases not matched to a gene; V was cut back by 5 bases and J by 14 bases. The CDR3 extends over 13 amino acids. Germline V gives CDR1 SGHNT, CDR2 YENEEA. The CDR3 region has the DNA TGTGCCAGCAGCCGCGGACTAGCGGGAGCCAAGTTCTTC. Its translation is CASSRGLAGAKFF.

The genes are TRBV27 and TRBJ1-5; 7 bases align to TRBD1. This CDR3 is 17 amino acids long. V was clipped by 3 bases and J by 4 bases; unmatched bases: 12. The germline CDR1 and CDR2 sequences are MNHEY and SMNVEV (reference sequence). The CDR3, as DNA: TGTGCCAGCAGTTTGACGGGACGAGCGACAGGGAATCAGCCCCAGCATTTT. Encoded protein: CASSLTGRATGNQPQHF.

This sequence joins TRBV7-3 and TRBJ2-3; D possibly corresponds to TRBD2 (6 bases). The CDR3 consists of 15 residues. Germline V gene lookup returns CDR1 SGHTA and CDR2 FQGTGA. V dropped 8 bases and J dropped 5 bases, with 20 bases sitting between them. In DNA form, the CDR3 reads TGTGCCAGCGCCCCCGGCGGGATCATAATAGATACGCAGTATTTT. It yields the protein CASAPGGIIIDTQYF.

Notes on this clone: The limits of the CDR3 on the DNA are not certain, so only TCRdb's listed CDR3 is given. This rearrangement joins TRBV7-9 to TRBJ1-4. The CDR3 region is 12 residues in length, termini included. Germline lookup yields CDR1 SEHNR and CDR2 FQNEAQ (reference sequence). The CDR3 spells CASSFGGGSQFF.